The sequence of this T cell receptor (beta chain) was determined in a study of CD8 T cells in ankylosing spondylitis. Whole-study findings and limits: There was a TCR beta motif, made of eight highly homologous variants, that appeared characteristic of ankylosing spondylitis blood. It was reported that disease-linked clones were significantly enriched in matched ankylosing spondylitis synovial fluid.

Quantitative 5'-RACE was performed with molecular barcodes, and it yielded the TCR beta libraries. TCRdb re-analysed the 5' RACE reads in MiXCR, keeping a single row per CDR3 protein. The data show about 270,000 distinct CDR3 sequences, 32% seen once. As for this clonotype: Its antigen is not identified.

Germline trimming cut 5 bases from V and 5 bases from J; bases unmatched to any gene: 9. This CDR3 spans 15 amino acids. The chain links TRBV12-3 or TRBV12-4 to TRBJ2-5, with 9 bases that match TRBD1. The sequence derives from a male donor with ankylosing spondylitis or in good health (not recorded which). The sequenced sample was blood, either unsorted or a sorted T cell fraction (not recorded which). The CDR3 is CASSTGGYGKETQYF. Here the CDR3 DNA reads TGTGCCAGCAGTACAGGGGGCTATGGGAAGGAGACCCAGTACTTC.